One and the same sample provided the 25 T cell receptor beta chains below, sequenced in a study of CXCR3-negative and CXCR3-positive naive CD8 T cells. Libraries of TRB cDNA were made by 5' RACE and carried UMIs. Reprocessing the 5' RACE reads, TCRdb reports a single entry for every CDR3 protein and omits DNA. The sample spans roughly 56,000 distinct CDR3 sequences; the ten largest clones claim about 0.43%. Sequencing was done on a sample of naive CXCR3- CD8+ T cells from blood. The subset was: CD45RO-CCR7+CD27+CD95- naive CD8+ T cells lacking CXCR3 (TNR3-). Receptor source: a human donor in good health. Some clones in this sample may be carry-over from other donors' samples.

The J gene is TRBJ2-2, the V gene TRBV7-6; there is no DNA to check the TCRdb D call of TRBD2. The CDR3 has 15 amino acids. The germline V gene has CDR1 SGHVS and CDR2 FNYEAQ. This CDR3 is CASSRASGGTGELFF.

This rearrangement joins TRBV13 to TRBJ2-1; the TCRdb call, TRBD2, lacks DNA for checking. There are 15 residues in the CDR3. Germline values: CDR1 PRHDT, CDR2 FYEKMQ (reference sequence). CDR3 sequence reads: CASSPGLAAYNEQFF.

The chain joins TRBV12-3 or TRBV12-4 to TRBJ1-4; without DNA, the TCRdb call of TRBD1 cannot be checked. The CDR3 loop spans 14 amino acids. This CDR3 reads CASTPPGGNEKLFF.

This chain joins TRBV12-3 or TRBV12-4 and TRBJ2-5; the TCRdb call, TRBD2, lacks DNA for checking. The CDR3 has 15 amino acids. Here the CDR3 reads CASGKSTSGDGGQYF.

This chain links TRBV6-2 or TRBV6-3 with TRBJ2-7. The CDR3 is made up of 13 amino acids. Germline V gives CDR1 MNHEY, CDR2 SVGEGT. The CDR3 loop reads CASSYLSSYEQYF.

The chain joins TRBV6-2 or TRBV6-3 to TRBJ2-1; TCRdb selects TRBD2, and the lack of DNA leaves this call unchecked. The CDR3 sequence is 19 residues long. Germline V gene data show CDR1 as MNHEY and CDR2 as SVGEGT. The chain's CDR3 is CASSYSFAAGEPSYNEQFF.

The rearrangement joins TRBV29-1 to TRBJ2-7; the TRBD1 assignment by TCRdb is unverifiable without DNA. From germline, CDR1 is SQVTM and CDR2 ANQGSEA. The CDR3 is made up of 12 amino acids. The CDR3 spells CSGTGDSYEQYF.

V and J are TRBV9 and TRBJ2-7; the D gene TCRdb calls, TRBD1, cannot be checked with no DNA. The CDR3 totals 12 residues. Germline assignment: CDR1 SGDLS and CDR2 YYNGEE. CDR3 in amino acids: CASGGHSYEQYF.

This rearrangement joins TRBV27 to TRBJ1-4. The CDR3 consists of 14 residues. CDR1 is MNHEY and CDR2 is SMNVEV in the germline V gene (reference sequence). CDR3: CASSFGQVGEKLFF.

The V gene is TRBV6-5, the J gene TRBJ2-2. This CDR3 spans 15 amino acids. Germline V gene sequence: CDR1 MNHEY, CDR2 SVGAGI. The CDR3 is CASSSPAGNTGELFF.

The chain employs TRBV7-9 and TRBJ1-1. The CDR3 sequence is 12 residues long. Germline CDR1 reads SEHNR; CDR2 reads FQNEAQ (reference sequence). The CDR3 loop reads CASSLGVTEAFF.

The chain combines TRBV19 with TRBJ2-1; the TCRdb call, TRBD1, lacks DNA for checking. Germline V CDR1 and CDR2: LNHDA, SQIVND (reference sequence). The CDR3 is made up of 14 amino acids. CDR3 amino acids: CASSLQVAWNEQFF.

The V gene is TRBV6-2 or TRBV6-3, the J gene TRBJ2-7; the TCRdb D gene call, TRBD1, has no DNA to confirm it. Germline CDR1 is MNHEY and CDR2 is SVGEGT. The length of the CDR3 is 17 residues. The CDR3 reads CASSSPRDRLHGYEQYF.

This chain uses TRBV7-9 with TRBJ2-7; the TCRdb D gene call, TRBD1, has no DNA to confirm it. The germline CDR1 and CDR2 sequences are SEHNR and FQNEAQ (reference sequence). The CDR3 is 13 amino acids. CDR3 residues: CASSYLGGYEQYF.

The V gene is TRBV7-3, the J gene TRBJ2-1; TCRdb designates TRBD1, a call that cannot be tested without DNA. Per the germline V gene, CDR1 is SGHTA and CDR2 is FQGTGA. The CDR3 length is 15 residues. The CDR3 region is CASSSGTGEDNEQFF.

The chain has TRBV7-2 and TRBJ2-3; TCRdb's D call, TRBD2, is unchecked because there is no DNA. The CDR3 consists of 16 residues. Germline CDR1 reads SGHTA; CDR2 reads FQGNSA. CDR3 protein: CASSFSVAIGTDTQYF.

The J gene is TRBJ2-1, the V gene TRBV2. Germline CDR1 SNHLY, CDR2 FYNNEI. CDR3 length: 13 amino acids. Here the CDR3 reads CAIFGGSYNEQFF. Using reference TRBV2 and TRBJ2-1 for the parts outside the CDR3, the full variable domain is EPEVTQTPSHQVTQMGQEVILRCVPISNHLYFYWYRQILGQKVEFLVSFYNNEISEKSEIFDDQFSVERPDGSNFTLKIRSTKLEDSAMYFCAIFGGSYNEQFFGPGTRLTVL.

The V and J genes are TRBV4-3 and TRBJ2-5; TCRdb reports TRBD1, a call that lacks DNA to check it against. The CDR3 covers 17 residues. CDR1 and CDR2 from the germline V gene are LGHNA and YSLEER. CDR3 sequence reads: CASSQDRGGGGQETQYF.

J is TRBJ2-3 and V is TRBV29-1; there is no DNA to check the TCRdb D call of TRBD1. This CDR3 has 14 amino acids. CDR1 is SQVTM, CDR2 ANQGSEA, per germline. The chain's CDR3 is CSEGTPLDRDTQYF.

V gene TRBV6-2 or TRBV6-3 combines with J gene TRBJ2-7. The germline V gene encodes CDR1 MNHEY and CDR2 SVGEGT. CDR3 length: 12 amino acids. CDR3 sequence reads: CASNDFAYEQYF.

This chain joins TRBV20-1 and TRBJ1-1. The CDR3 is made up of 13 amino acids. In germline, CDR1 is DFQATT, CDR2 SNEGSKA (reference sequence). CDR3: CSAGGTGHTEAFF.

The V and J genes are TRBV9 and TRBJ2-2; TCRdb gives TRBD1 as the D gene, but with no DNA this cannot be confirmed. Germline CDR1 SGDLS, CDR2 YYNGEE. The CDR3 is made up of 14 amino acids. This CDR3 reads CASSQGGVAGELFF. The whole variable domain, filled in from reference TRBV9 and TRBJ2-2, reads DSGVTQTPKHLITATGQRVTLRCSPRSGDLSVYWYQQSLDQGLQFLIQYYNGEERAKGNILERFSAQQFPDLHSELNLSSLELGDSALYFCASSQGGVAGELFFGEGSRLTVL.

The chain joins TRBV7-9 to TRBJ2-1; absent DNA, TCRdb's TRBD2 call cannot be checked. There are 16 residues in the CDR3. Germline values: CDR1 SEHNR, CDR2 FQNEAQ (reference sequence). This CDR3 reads CASSFLLAGGYNEQFF.

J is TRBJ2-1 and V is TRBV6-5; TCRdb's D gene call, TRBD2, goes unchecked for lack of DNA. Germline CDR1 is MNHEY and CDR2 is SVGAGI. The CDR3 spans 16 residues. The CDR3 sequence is CASSYRLAGSVNEQFF.

CDR3 sequence reads: CASSSTGVTYEQYF. The chain has TRBV6-2 or TRBV6-3 and TRBJ2-7; TCRdb outputs TRBD1, but without DNA this stays unchecked. Germline V gene data show CDR1 as MNHEY and CDR2 as SVGEGT. This CDR3 is built from 14 residues.